The entry below gives a single T cell receptor (beta chain) sequence along with its context. The data derive from a study of blood T cell repertoires in COVID-19. Study summary: The United States, Italy and Spain supplied acute and convalescent COVID-19 samples. From T cells, B-cell-depleted T cells, or PBMCs came the material, which was cDNA or gDNA.

Produced via immunoSEQ multiplex PCR; TCRdb's table is partial and in-frame only. The data show 200,000 to 250,000 clones, with roughly 81% seen just once and approximately 8% held by the top ten. The V gene lost 3 bases and the J gene lost 4 bases, with 18 bases spanning the gap. The CDR3 covers 16 residues. CDR1 and CDR2 from the germline V gene are MNHNS and SASEGT. The source of this sequence is a woman in her fifties or sixties with active or convalescent COVID-19. V gene TRBV6-1 combines with J gene TRBJ1-2; the D is unclear. The specimen was peripheral blood. CDR3 loop: CASSEGDGGRSYGYTF. The CDR3 DNA follows: TGTGCCAGCAGTGAGGGTGATGGAGGGCGTTCCTATGGCTACACCTTC.